This T cell receptor (beta chain) was sequenced in a study of CD8+ T cells in alopecia areata. As for treatment: oral pan-JAK inhibitor, 5-10 mg twice daily. This clone was seen only a few times. It was cDNA, reverse transcribed from extracted RNA, that served as the sequencing template. Clones were read by immunoSEQ multiplex PCR, and TCRdb kept only the in-frame ones, dropping some. The data show about 270,000 clones, about 60% seen once. The germline V gene encodes CDR1 SGHTA and CDR2 FQGNSA. This CDR3 comprises 13 residues. Between the trimmed V and J ends, which lost 5 bases and 12 bases, there was a span of 14 bases.

Sequenced here: CD4+ T cells sorted from blood, sampled around week 52, from a patient treated with tofacitinib. The V gene is TRBV7-2, the J gene TRBJ1-6; a weak D match, TRBD1 (6 bases). The clonotype originates from a human donor with alopecia areata. The CDR3 protein is CASSPSGQLPLHF. The CDR3 DNA reads as TGTGCCAGCAGCCCCTCCGGACAGTTACCCCTCCACTTT.